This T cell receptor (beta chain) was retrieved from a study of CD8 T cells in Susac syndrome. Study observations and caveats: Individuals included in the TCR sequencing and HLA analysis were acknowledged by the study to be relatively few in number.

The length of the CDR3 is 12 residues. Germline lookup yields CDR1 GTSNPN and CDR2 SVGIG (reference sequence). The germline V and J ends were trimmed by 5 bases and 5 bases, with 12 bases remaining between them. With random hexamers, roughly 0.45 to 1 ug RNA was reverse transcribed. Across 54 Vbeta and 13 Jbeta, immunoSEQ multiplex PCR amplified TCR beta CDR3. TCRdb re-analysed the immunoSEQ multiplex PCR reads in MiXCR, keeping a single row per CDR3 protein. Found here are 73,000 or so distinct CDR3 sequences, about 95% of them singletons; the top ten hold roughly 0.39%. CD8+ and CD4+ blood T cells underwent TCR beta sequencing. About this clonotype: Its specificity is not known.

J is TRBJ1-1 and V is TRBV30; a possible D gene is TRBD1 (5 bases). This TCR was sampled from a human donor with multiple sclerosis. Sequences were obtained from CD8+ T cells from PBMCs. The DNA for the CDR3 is TGTGCCTGGGAGCAGGGTAGGACTGAAGCTTTCTTT. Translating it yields CAWEQGRTEAFF.